This TCR beta chain was profiled in a study of T cells in women clearing cervical HPV infection. Study results and caveats: Cases carried less TRBV6-7 than controls: about 0.1% versus 0.15%.

CDR1 is SEHNR, CDR2 FQNEAQ, per germline (reference sequence). Trimming left V 5 bases short and J 4 bases short, with 9 bases between. This CDR3 region has 13 residues. Clones were sequenced by immunoSEQ multiplex PCR, and TCRdb holds only the in-frame ones, with some missing. The sample table sets out fewer than 25,000 clones. Prevalent HPV16 infections were excluded; only incident single HPV16 infections included. Details on this clone: The antigen is undetermined. The read halts 3 residues ahead of the CDR3 end, with the missing end drawn from the germline J gene.

The specimen sequenced was blood buffy coat. This clonotype was obtained from a woman aged 18-70 years with a cervical HPV16 infection that either progressed to CIN3+ or cleared (not recorded which). The rearrangement joins TRBV7-9 to TRBJ1-5, with D perhaps matching TRBD1 (6 bases). The DNA read from the CDR3 is TGTGCCAGCAGCCAAGGGGGAAATCAGCCC. Translated, it gives CASSQGGNQP. The whole CDR3 protein is CASSQGGNQPQHF. The entire variable domain, with the rest obtained from reference TRBV7-9 and TRBJ1-5, is as follows: DTGVSQNPRHKITKRGQNVTFRCDPISEHNRLYWYRQTLGQGPEFLTYFQNEAQLEKSRLLSDRFSAERPKGSFSTLEIQRTEQGDSAMYLCASSQGGNQPQHFGDGTRLSIL.